This TCR beta chain stems from a study of blood T cell repertoires in COVID-19. Repertoires were generated with immunoSEQ multiplex PCR, while TCRdb's copy carries only in-frame clones and drops some. The sample lists tens of thousands of clones, 75% to 85% occurring once. In germline, CDR1 is MDHEN, CDR2 SYDVKM. This CDR3 is built from 12 residues. V lost 8 bases and J lost 3; bases outside the gene matches: 4. Material: peripheral blood. The genes are TRBV28 and TRBJ2-7; 7 nucleotides match TRBD1. The source of this sequence is a human donor with acute or convalescent COVID-19. The donor label of this sample is uncertain. The CDR3 sequence: CASEGQLYEQYF. CDR3 bases: TGTGCCAGCGAGGGACAGCTCTACGAGCAGTACTTC.